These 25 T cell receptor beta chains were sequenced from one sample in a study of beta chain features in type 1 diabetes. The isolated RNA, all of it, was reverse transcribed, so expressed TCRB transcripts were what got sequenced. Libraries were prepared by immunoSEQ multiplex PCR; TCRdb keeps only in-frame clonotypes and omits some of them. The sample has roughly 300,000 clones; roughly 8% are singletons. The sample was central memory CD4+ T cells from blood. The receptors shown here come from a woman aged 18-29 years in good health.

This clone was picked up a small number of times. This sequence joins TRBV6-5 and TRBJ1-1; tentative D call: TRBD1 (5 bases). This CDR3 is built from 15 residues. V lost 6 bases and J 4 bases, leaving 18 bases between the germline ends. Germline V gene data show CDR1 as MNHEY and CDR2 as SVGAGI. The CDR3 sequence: CASRKAQVRVTEAFF. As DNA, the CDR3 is TGTGCCAGCAGGAAAGCACAGGTGAGGGTCACTGAAGCTTTCTTT.

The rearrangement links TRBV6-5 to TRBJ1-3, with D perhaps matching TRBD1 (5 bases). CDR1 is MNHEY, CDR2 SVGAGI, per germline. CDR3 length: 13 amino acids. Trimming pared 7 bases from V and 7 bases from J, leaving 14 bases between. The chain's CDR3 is CASNSNRGNTIYF. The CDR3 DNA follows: TGTGCCAGCAACAGCAATCGGGGGAACACCATATATTTT.

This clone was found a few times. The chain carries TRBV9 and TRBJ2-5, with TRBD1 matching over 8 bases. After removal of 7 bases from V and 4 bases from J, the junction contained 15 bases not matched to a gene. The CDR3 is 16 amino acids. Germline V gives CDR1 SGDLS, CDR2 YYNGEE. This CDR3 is CASARYDRGIGETQYF. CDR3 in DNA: TGTGCCAGCGCGAGGTACGACAGGGGAATAGGAGAGACCCAGTACTTC.

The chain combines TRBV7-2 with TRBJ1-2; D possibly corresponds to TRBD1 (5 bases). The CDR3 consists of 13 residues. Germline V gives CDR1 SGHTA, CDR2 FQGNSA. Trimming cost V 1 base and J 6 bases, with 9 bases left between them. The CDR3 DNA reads TGTGCCAGCAGCTTAGACAGGCGGGATGGCTACACCTTC. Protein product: CASSLDRRDGYTF.

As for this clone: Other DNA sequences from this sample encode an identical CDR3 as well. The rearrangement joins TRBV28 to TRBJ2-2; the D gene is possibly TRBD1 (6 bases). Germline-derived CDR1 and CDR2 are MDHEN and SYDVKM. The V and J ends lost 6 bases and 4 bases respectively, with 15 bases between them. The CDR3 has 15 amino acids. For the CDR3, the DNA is TGTGCCAGCAGGTTACAGGGAGCCGGCACCGGGGAGCTGTTTTTT. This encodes CASRLQGAGTGELFF.

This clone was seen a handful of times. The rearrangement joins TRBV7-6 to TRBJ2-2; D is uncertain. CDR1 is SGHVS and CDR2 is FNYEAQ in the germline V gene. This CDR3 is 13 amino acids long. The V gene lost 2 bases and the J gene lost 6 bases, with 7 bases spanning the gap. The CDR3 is CASSLNSAGELFF. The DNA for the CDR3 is TGTGCCAGCAGCTTAAATTCGGCCGGGGAGCTGTTTTTT.

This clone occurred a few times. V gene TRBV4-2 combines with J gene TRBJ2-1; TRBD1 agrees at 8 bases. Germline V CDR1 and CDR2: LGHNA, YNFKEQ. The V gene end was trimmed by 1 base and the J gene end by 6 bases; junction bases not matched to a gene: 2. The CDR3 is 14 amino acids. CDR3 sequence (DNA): TGTGCCAGCAGCCAAGGAACAGGGGGCAATGAGCAGTTCTTC. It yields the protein CASSQGTGGNEQFF.

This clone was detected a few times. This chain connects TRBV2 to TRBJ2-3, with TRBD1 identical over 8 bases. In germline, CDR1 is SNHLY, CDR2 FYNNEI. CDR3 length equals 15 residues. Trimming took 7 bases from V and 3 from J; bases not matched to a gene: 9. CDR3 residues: CASTADRGATDTQYF. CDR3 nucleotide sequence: TGTGCCAGCACCGCCGACAGGGGTGCGACAGATACGCAGTATTTT.

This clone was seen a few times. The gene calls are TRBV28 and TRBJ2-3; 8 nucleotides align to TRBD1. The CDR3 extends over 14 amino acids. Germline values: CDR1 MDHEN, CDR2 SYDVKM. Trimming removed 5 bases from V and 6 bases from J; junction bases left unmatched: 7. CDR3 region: CASSTGTGGDTQYF. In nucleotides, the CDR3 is TGTGCCAGCAGTACCGGGACAGGTGGTGATACGCAGTATTTT.

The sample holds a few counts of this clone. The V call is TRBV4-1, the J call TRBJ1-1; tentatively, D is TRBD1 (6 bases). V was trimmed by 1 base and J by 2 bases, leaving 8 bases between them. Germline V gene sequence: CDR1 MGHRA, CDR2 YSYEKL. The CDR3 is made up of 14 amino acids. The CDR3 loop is CASSQVGGNTEAFF. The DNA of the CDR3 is TGCGCCAGCAGCCAAGTAGGGGGAAACACTGAAGCTTTCTTT.

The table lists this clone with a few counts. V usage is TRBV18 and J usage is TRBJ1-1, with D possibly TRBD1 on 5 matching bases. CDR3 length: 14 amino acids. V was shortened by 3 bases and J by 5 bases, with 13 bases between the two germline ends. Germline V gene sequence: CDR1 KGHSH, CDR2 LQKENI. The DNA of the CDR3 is TGTGCCAGCTCACCGTCGGGGGAAAGGACTGAAGCTTTCTTT. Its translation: CASSPSGERTEAFF.

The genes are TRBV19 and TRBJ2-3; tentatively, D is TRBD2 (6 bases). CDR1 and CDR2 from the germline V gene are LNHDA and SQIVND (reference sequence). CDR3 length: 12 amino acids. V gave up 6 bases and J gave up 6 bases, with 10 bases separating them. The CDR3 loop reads CASSGSRDTQYF. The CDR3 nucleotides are TGTGCCAGTAGCGGGAGTAGGGATACGCAGTATTTT.

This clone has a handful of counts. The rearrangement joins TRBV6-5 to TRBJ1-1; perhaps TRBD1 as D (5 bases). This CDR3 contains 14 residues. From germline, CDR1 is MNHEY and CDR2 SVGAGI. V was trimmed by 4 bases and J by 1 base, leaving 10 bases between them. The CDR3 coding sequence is TGTGCCAGCAGTTGGGGGGGTAGGAACACTGAAGCTTTCTTT. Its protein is CASSWGGRNTEAFF.

CDR3 nucleotides: TGTGCCAGCAGTTTGAGGTTTTGGGCAGGGGCGCCGATCACAGATACGCAGTATTTT. It codes for CASSLRFWAGAPITDTQYF. V is TRBV28 and J is TRBJ2-3; maybe TRBD1 (6 bases). This CDR3 is built from 19 residues. Germline CDR1 MDHEN, CDR2 SYDVKM. V lost 3 bases to trimming and J lost 2 bases, with 24 bases between them.

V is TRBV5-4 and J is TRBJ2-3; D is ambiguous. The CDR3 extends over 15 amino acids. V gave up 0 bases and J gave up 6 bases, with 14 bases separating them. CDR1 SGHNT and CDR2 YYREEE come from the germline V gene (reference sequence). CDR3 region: CASSLGARLRDTQYF. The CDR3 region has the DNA TGTGCCAGCAGCTTGGGGGCGCGCTTACGTGATACGCAGTATTTT.

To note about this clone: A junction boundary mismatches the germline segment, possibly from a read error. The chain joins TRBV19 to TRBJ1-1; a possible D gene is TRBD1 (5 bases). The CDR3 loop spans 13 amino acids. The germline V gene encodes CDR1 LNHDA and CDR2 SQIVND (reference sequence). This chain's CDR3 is CASSLDRNTEAFF. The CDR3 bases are TGTGCCAGTAGTCTAGACAGGAACACTGAAGCTTTCTTT. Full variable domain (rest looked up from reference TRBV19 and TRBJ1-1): DGGITQSPKYLFRKEGQNVTLSCEQNLNHDAMYWYRQDPGQGLRLIYYSQIVNDFQKGDIAEGYSVSREKKESFPLTVTSAQKNPTAFYLCASSLDRNTEAFFGQGTRLTVV.

The CDR3 is CASSVGKGSYEQYF. The CDR3 region has the DNA TGTGCCAGCAGCGTGGGGAAGGGATCCTACGAGCAGTACTTC. The J gene is TRBJ2-7, the V gene TRBV7-2; no clear D. V lost 5 bases and J 1 base, leaving 12 bases between the germline ends. Germline V gene lookup returns CDR1 SGHTA and CDR2 FQGNSA. The CDR3 loop spans 14 amino acids.

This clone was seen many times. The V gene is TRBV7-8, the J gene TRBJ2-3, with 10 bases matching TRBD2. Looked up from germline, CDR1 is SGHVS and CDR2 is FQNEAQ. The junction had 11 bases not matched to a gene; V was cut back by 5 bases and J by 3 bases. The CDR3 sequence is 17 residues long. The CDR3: CASSLNRGLAATDTQYF. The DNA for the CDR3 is TGTGCCAGCAGCCTAAACCGCGGACTAGCGGCAACAGATACGCAGTATTTT.

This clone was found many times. The CDR3 loop reads CASSGVVGNIQYF. In DNA, the CDR3 is TGTGCCAGTTCGGGGGTCGTGGGAAACATTCAGTACTTC. The V and J genes are TRBV19 and TRBJ2-4; a possible D gene is TRBD2 (6 bases). This CDR3 contains 13 residues. The germline gives CDR1 LNHDA, CDR2 SQIVND (reference sequence). V lost 8 bases, J lost 6 bases, and 14 bases lay in between.

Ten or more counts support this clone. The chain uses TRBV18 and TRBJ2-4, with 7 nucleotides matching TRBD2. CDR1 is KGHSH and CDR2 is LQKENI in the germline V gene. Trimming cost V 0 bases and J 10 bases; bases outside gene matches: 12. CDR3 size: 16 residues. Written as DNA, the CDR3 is TGTGCCAGCTCACCACCGGCTAGCGGCCCGTGGGTGATTCAGTACTTC. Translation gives CASSPPASGPWVIQYF. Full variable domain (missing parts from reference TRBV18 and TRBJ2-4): NAGVMQNPRHLVRRRGQEARLRCSPMKGHSHVYWYRQLPEEGLKFMVYLQKENIIDESGMPKERFSAEFPKEGPSILRIQQVVRGDSAAYFCASSPPASGPWVIQYFGAGTRLSVL.

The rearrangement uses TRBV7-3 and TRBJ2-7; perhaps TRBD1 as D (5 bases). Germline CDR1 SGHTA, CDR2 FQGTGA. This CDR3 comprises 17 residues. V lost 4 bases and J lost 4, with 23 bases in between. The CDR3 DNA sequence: TGTGCCAGCAGCTCTCCAAGGGGCCAATCGCCTAAATACGAGCAGTACTTC. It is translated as CASSSPRGQSPKYEQYF.

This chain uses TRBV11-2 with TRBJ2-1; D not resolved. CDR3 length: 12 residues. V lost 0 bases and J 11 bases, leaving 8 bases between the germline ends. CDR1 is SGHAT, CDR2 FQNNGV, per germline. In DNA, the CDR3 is TGTGCCAGCAGCTTAGATCAGCACAAGCAGTTCTTC. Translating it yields CASSLDQHKQFF.

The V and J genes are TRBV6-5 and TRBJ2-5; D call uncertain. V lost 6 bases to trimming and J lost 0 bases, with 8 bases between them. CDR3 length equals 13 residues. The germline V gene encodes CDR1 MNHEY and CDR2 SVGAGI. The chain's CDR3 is CASRRQYQETQYF. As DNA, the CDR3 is TGTGCCAGCAGACGCCAGTACCAAGAGACCCAGTACTTC.

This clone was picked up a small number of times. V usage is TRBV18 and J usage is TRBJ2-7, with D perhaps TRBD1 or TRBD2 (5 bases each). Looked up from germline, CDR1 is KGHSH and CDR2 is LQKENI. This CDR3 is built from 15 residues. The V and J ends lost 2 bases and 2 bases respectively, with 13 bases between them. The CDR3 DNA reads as TGTGCCAGCTCACCAACCCGGGACCTTCCCTACGAGCAGTACTTC. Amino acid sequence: CASSPTRDLPYEQYF.

CDR3 nucleotides: TGTGCCAGCAGTGTTGCGGGAGAGGATACGCAGTATTTT. Its translation: CASSVAGEDTQYF. This chain connects TRBV6-1 to TRBJ2-3; 7 positions agree with TRBD2. V trimming: 4 bases; J trimming: 6 bases; junction bases outside the gene matches: 4. Germline V gives CDR1 MNHNS, CDR2 SASEGT. The CDR3 has 13 residues.